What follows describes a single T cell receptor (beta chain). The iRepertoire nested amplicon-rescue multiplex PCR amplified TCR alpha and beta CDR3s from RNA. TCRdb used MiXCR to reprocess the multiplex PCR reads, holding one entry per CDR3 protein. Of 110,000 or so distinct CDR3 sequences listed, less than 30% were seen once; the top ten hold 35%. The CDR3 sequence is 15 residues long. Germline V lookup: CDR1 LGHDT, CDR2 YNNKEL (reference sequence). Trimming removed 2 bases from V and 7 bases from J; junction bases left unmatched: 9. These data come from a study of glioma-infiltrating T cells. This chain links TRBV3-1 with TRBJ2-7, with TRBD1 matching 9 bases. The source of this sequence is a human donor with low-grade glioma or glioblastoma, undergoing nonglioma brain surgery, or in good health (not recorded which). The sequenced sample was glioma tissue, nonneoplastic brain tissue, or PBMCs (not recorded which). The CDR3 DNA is TGTGCCAGCAGCCAAACCGGGACAGGGAACAATGAGCAGTACTTC. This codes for CASSQTGTGNNEQYF.